This TCR beta chain was identified in a study of Siglec-9 on CD8 T cells in melanoma (dated by TCRdb to between 2017 and 2020). General notes on the study: Siglec-9 expression on CD8+ T cells and the role of Siglec-9 in regulating T cells in the melanoma tumor microenvironment were investigated in the study. The research as a whole found: An effector memory CD8+ T-cell subset that appeared to accumulate within melanoma tumors was reported to be marked and regulated by Siglec-9.

Concerning this clone: What this receptor recognizes is not known. Base qualities are not at hand, and no much larger clone is one base apart.

The method was the immunoSEQ multiplex PCR assay. Entries here come from immuneACCESS through TCRdb and include only in-frame sequences with V and J called. Some clones fail to appear in such tables; in the studies checked, an unresolved V gene covers under half of the shortfall, and the cause of the remainder is unknown. The sample data list over 30,000 clones, and approximately 83% of these were observed just once. Over 1.5% of the sample is in the top ten clones. The TCR comes from a human donor in good health. The sample was Siglec-9- CD8+ T cells sorted from blood. This sample's cell subset or site label indicates: CD8 T cells lacking Siglec-9.

DNA sequence: TGCGCCAGCAGCCCCGGGACAGGGGGCGCGGGTAATGAAAAACTGTTTTTT. Translated, this is CASSPGTGGAGNEKLFF. The sequence links TRBV5-1 to TRBJ1-4, with TRBD1 identical over 12 junction bases. Ends trimmed: V by 4 bases, J by 4 bases; bases unmatched to a gene: 8. In the germline V gene, CDR1 corresponds to SGHRS and CDR2 to YFSETQ. From cysteine to phenylalanine, the CDR3 is 17 amino acids long. Just the 51-base CDR3 DNA is kept, in frame starting at base 1.